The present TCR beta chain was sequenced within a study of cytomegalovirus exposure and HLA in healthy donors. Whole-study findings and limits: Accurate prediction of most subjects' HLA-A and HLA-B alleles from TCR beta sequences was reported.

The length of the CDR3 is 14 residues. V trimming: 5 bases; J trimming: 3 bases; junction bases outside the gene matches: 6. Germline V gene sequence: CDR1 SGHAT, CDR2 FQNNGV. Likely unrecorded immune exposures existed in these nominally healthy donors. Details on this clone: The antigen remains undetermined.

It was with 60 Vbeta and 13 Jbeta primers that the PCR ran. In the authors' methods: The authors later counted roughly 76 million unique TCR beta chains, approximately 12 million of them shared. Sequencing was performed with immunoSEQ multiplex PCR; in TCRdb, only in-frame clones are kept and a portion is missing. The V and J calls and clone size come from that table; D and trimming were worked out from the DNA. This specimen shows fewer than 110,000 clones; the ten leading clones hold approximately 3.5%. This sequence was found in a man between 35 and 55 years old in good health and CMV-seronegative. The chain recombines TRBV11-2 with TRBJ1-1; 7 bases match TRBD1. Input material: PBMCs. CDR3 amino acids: CASSRQGGYTEAFF. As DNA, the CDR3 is TGTGCCAGCAGCCGACAGGGAGGCTACACTGAAGCTTTCTTT.